A single TCR beta chain is shown here with its context. This clonotype was seen once. There is no known antigen for this receptor. Base qualities were left out, and no much larger clone turns up one base away. A solitary read yields weak support. V loses 3 bases, J loses 9 bases, and the germline ends lie 13 bases apart. CDR1 and CDR2 are drawn from the germline V gene (reference sequence): SGHNT, YYREEE. From its cysteine to its phenylalanine, the CDR3 spans 14 amino acids. The kept DNA is CDR3 alone, 42 bases in frame from the first base. Read against the paper, the sample's treatment or condition label means: live attenuated yellow fever vaccine strain. At every blood-draw timepoint, two biological replicates of bulk PBMCs were collected. A standard Ficoll-Paque protocol was used to isolate PBMCs from peripheral blood. TriZol was used to extract RNA from bulk PBMCs, CD4 and CD8 fractions, and dextramer-positive and dextramer-negative fractions.

TCR cDNA was made using 5'RACE template switching, a step that added a universal primer site and unique molecular identifiers. cDNA synthesis was primed from both the TCR alpha and TCR beta constant segments. Library amplification used two PCR steps, and the second PCR step added sample barcodes and sequencing adapters. Libraries were sequenced on Illumina HiSeq 2500 (2x100 bp) or NovaSeq (2x150 bp). In the original analysis: Reads were demultiplexed and collapsed into UMI consensus sequences with MIGEC, and V(D)J alignment was performed with MiXCR. Vaccine-responding clonotypes were defined with edgeR using replicate PBMC samples, requiring FDR below 0.01 and a log2 fold change above 5 up to day 15. Each bulk clonotype received a CD4 or CD8 identity based on whether the sequenced CD4 or CD8 repertoire contained that clonotype at higher abundance. The public sequencing data were trimmed at Q25 with fastp and processed into clonotypes with MiXCR by TCRdb, which kept only in-frame beta chains. Rows are unified per CDR3 protein, each entry keeping the most common DNA and genes. The V and J calls reflect TCRdb's pipeline rather than the authors' work. In this sample the table shows just under 600,000 distinct CDR3 sequences, roughly 12% of which occur a single time. The ten largest clones capture over 13% of the sample.

The data were obtained in a study of T cells after yellow fever vaccination (dated by TCRdb to about 2019). For context, the study as a whole: The SMART-Seq v4 Ultra Low Input RNA kit was used to prepare libraries from fractions with low cell numbers. Two healthy male donors, one aged 18 to 29 and one aged 30 to 40 years, were included in the cohort. Blood samples were taken at several timepoints before and after primary and secondary immunization, and bulk PBMC replicates and cell subsets were isolated. To follow T-cell clones before and after both primary and booster YFV17D yellow fever vaccination, bulk TCR alpha and beta repertoires underwent longitudinal sequencing.

Here is what the overall study found, with its caveats: Computational filtering was needed because FACS-sorted repertoires could contain abundant contaminating clonotypes from the bulk population. Because the study included only a couple of donors, the extent to which the findings can be generalized is limited. After the booster, most clones that had expanded after primary vaccination were detected again (around 96% of CD4 and under 90% of CD8), suggesting broad maintenance of memory. A small fraction of clonotypes showed up in both the CD4 and CD8 compartments, probably as a result of convergent recombination. The secondary T-cell response was found to be weaker but faster than the primary response, with a peak reached on day 5 rather than on day 15.

The sequence derives from a man younger than 40 who received the YFV17D yellow fever vaccine. The chain is assembled from TRBV5-4 and TRBJ1-6; the D gene is perhaps TRBD1, on 5 matching bases. Specimen: PBMCs, collected on the day of the yellow fever booster vaccination. The CDR3 amino acid sequence is: CASSSGLLTSPLHF. The DNA is TGTGCCAGCAGCTCGGGACTGTTGACTTCACCCCTCCACTTT.